These T cell receptor beta chains were read from a single sample in a study of shared clonotypes between healthy human individuals. Profiled with immunoSEQ multiplex PCR; TCRdb holds only in-frame clones, not every one. The sample gives under 600,000 clones, 98% of which show up once; 0.25% to 0.35% is in the top ten. Input material: naive CD8+ T cells sorted from blood. Receptors were obtained from a man aged 25 to 45 in good health. CDR3s include the opening cysteine and the closing phenylalanine or tryptophan. Fields, in order: J gene, clone size, V gene, D gene, CDR3 DNA, CDR3 protein. A D gene is named only where the DNA matches it firmly. Rows may omit the clone size; those that give it use once, few, many or a size class.

TRBJ2-7 | - | TRBV14 | TRBD1 | TGTGCCAGCATCGAGGACAGGGTGGGTGAGCAGTACTTC | CASIEDRVGEQYF
TRBJ1-2 | - | TRBV9 | - | TGTGCCAGCAGCGCAGAAGATGGAAACTATGGCTACACCTTC | CASSAEDGNYGYTF
TRBJ2-1 | - | TRBV7-7 | - | TGTGCCAGCAGCTTAGGGAGCGGATCCTACAATGAGCAGTTCTTC | CASSLGSGSYNEQFF
TRBJ2-7 | - | TRBV27 | - | TGTGCCAGCAGTTTATCGACTGGAACCTACGAGCAGTACTTC | CASSLSTGTYEQYF
TRBJ2-7 | - | TRBV11-2 | TRBD2 | TGTGCCAGCAGCCCACCGGCGGGAGTATCATACGAGCAGTACTTC | CASSPPAGVSYEQYF
TRBJ1-3 | - | TRBV6-1 | - | TGTGCCAGCAGTGAAGTGGTCGCCGTTTACTCTGGAAACACCATATATTTT | CASSEVVAVYSGNTIYF
TRBJ1-2 | - | TRBV13 | TRBD1 | TGTGCCAGCAGCTTGCAGGGGGCGAAGACCTTC | CASSLQGAKTF
TRBJ2-6 | - | TRBV18 | - | TGTGCCAGCTCACCACCGAGTGGGGCCAACGTCCTGACTTTC | CASSPPSGANVLTF
TRBJ2-7 | - | TRBV4-1 | - | TGCGCCAGCAGCCAGCTCCTTCTCCAGGAGAGCCTCTCCTACGAGCAGTACTTC | CASSQLLLQESLSYEQYF
TRBJ1-3 | - | TRBV15 | - | TGTGCCACCGGACGGGGGGCAGACACCATATATTTT | CATGRGADTIYF
TRBJ2-3 | - | TRBV5-1 | - | TGCGCCAGCAGCTTAACGGTAGCGAACTTTAAAGATACGCAGTATTTT | CASSLTVANFKDTQYF
TRBJ2-1 | - | TRBV29-1 | - | TGCAGCGGACGCCGGGACTCCAACTACAATGAGCAGTTCTTC | CSGRRDSNYNEQFF
TRBJ2-1 | - | TRBV9 | - | TGTGCCAGCAGCCCCAGCGGAAGCTCCTACAATGAGCAGTTCTTC | CASSPSGSSYNEQFF
TRBJ2-7 | - | TRBV13 | - | TGTGCCAGCAGCTTAGGCCGAAGGGGCGCGGCCGAGCAGTACTTC | CASSLGRRGAAEQYF
TRBJ1-3 | - | TRBV6-1 | TRBD1 | TGTGCCAGCAGTGGACCGGGACAGGGGGCCTCTGGAAACACCATATATTTT | CASSGPGQGASGNTIYF
TRBJ2-4 | - | TRBV7-9 | - | TGTGCCAGCAGCTTATCGGTTGCCAAAAACATTCAGTACTTC | CASSLSVAKNIQYF
TRBJ2-7 | - | TRBV4-1 | - | TGCGCCAGCAGCCAATTAGGACGGGGAGTATACGAGCAGTACTTC | CASSQLGRGVYEQYF
TRBJ2-7 | - | TRBV9 | - | TGTGCCAGCAGCGAGGGGGGCAGGCGGAGTGAGGAGCAGTACTTC | CASSEGGRRSEEQYF
TRBJ2-7 | - | TRBV4-1 | - | TGCGCCAGCAGCCCCGCCTACGGTGTAGGGGGGACCTACGAGCAGTACTTC | CASSPAYGVGGTYEQYF
TRBJ2-7 | - | TRBV28 | - | TGTGCCAGCAGTTACAGCTACGAGCAGTACTTC | CASSYSYEQYF
TRBJ2-7 | - | TRBV4-2 | - | TGTGCCAGCAGCCAAGAGGGCGGGCTTACTAGTTTAGCCAACTACGAGCAGTACTTC | CASSQEGGLTSLANYEQYF
TRBJ2-7 | - | TRBV7-9 | - | TGTGCCAGCAGCTTAGCGAACTCCTACGAGCAGTACTTC | CASSLANSYEQYF
TRBJ1-4 | - | TRBV7-6 | TRBD1 | TGTGCCAGCAGCCGACGGGACAGTAAAGAAAAACTGTTTTTT | CASSRRDSKEKLFF
TRBJ2-1 | - | TRBV4-1 | TRBD2 | TGCGCAACTAGCGGGAGGGCCTACAATGAGCAGTTCTTC | CATSGRAYNEQFF
TRBJ1-2 | - | TRBV30 | - | TGTGCCTGGAGTGTGGGTGGTCAGTACTATGGCTACACCTTC | CAWSVGGQYYGYTF
TRBJ1-1 | - | TRBV7-8 | - | TGTGCCAGCAGCTTAAGGGCAGGGAACACTGAAGCTTTCTTT | CASSLRAGNTEAFF
TRBJ2-3 | - | TRBV11-2 | TRBD2 | TGTGCCAGCAGCTTAGATGTCTGGGCTAGCGGGAGGGGCACAGATACGCAGTATTTT | CASSLDVWASGRGTDTQYF
TRBJ2-1 | - | TRBV29-1 | - | TGCAGCGTTAAAACGGGAGTGAACTCCTACAATGAGCAGTTCTTC | CSVKTGVNSYNEQFF
TRBJ1-3 | - | TRBV7-9 | - | TGTGCCAGCAGCCCCAGAACCTCTGGAAACACCATATATTTT | CASSPRTSGNTIYF
TRBJ1-1 | - | TRBV2 | - | TGTGCCAGTCAACAGGGGAACACTGAAGCTTTCTTT | CASQQGNTEAFF
TRBJ2-1 | - | TRBV27 | TRBD2 | TGTGCCAGCAGACTCGGCGGGAGGGCAAATGAGCAGTTCTTC | CASRLGGRANEQFF
TRBJ2-2 | - | TRBV19 | - | TGTGCCAGCCGATGGGGGGCCACCGGGGAGCTGTTTTTT | CASRWGATGELFF
TRBJ2-7 | - | TRBV10-3 | TRBD1 | TGTGCCATCAGTACCGGACAGGGTAGGGAGTCCTACGAGCAGTACTTC | CAISTGQGRESYEQYF
TRBJ2-2 | - | TRBV5-4 | TRBD1 | TGTGCCAGCAGAATATCCGGGACAGGACGCGCCGGGGAGCTGTTTTTT | CASRISGTGRAGELFF
TRBJ2-7 | - | TRBV4-3 | - | TGCGCCAGCAGCCAAGATATGACGGGCGCACGGTACTTC | CASSQDMTGARYF
TRBJ2-7 | once | TRBV2 | - | TGTGCCAGCAAGAGCAGTTACCTCTCCTACGAGCAGTACTTC | CASKSSYLSYEQYF
TRBJ2-3 | - | TRBV30 | - | TGTGCCTGGGTCGACTTGGATACGCAGTATTTT | CAWVDLDTQYF
TRBJ2-7 | - | TRBV27 | TRBD2 | TGTGCCAGCATGGGGCCCTCACTAGCGGGAGTTTCTTCCTCCTACGAGCAGTACTTC | CASMGPSLAGVSSSYEQYF
TRBJ2-3 | - | TRBV7-9 | - | TGTGCCAGCACACCCATGGGCACAGATACGCAGTATTTT | CASTPMGTDTQYF
TRBJ2-1 | - | TRBV7-8 | TRBD2 | TGTGCCAGCAGTCTCCTATCGATAGCGGGAGGCTCCTACAATGAGCAGTTCTTC | CASSLLSIAGGSYNEQFF
TRBJ2-7 | - | TRBV27 | TRBD2 | TGTGCCAGCAGTTTGGGTGGGAGGGTTGACGAGCAGTACTTC | CASSLGGRVDEQYF
TRBJ2-7 | - | TRBV11-2 | - | TGTGCCAGCAGCTTAGGAGGGCAGGGTTCTTCCTACGAGCAGTACTTC | CASSLGGQGSSYEQYF
TRBJ2-2 | - | TRBV4-2 | TRBD2 | TGTGCCAGCAGCCAATCTCTAGCGGCGAACACCGGGGAGCTGTTTTTT | CASSQSLAANTGELFF
TRBJ2-7 | - | TRBV5-1 | TRBD1 | TGCGCCAGCAGTGGGGCCCGGGACAGGGATCTCTACGAGCAGTACTTC | CASSGARDRDLYEQYF
TRBJ1-4 | - | TRBV9 | - | TGTGCCAGCAGCGTAGGATGGGGGAATGAAAAACTGTTTTTT | CASSVGWGNEKLFF
TRBJ1-5 | - | TRBV7-9 | - | TGTGCCAGCAGCTTAGGCCGTCAGCCCCAGCATTTT | CASSLGRQPQHF
TRBJ2-7 | - | TRBV4-1 | - | TGCGCCAGCAGCCAATTTGGTAGGCAGGACAACGAGCAGTACTTC | CASSQFGRQDNEQYF